This T cell receptor (beta chain) was found in a study of a mutant IDH1 vaccine in newly diagnosed glioma (TCRdb year 2021). Looking at the study overall: Patients received eight vaccinations in weeks 1, 3, 5, 7, 11, 15, 19 and 23, corresponding to visits V03 through V10. Peripheral blood was drawn at six visits: V03 (baseline), V05, V07, V10, V12 and V13. Vaccination began 4-6 weeks after radiotherapy alone, or alongside temozolomide cycles in the chemotherapy-containing groups. For exploratory analyses, fewer than 30 treated patients had longitudinal TCRB deep sequencing done wherever samples were available. The approximately 30 treated patients were approximately 62% male and 37.5% female, with a mean age of about 38 years. Prior to enrollment, standard therapy consisting of radiotherapy alone, temozolomide alone, or radiochemotherapy with temozolomide had been administered to patients, with the combination being received by most patients.

V loses 7 bases of germline sequence and J loses 1 base, and the interval between the two ends is 10 bases. Reading from cysteine to phenylalanine, the CDR3 counts 14 amino acids. Only the CDR3 region is kept as DNA, spanning 42 bases read in frame from base 1. The germline V gene encodes CDR1 SGHVS and CDR2 FQNEAQ. In regard to this clone: Which antigen it targets is not known. Per-base quality was not reported, and no clone a single base away is much larger than it.

This specimen's time point label, interpreted: week 23, last vaccination. Each vaccine dose was 300 ug of a 20-mer mutant IDH1 peptide in Montanide, given subcutaneously with topical imiquimod. All donors had newly diagnosed IDH1-mutant astrocytomas of WHO grade 3 or 4 that showed loss of nuclear ATRX. The samples were drawn from NOA16, a multicentre, single-arm, open-label phase I trial in Germany that tested a mutant IDH1 peptide vaccine in humans for the first time. Genomic DNA for TCRB sequencing was extracted from EDTA blood using the DNeasy Blood and Tissue Kit. Library construction relied on the immunoSEQ multiplex PCR assay. Rearranged TCR beta chain sequences were amplified with the hsTCRB Kit following the manufacturer's protocol. An Illumina MiSeq was used to sequence the TCRB libraries. Under the source paper's analysis protocol: The proprietary platform of the kit vendor was used for demultiplexing, trimming and gene mapping. Not all clones reach the TCRdb copy of this immuneACCESS table, which keeps in-frame sequences only. Checked studies attribute under half of the gap to unresolved V genes and leave the rest unexplained. V, J and clone size are those of that table, while D and trimming were read from the DNA. Recorded for this sample are more than 25,000 clones; 88% of them occurred a single time. The ten biggest clones cover around 2.4% of the sample.

Paper-wide results and their limitations: Changes in the top peripheral T cell clonotypes picked up by TCRB sequencing did not appear to be linked to pseudoprogression. Immune responses induced by the vaccine were seen in 90% to 95% of patients across multiple MHC alleles. Selection of PBMC samples for TCRB deep sequencing was based on availability. The authors noted that analyses of patient blood samples could not be reproduced because of sample limitations.

This chain joins TRBV7-8 to TRBJ2-2; the D gene identity is not certain. The source material was PBMCs, sampled from a glioma patient whose treatment included an IDH1 peptide vaccine. This clonotype was obtained from a man aged 40-49 years with glioma. CDR3 loop: CASKRAGNTGELFF. The DNA sequence reads TGTGCCAGCAAACGGGCAGGGAACACCGGGGAGCTGTTTTTT.